This TCR beta chain was recorded in a study of blood T cells in healthy people across ages. The study, taken as a whole, reports: Naive T cell percentage showed a strong correlation with TCR beta diversity.

Total RNA was extracted at no less than 5.5 micrograms per sample. A second PCR, run for about 7 to 11 cycles, used a sample-barcoded 5' primer plus a J-beta primer mix. TCRdb reanalysed the 5' RACE reads using MiXCR and keeps one entry per CDR3 protein. The table records 800,000 to 950,000 distinct CDR3 sequences, about 48% of them present only once. Worth noting for this clonotype: What it binds is not known.

This CDR3 has 15 residues. Germline V gene lookup returns CDR1 SGHAT and CDR2 FQNNGV. Trimming took 1 base from V and 10 from J, leaving 14 bases between them. The sequence was obtained from a man aged 25-45 years in good health. Sequences were obtained from blood. The chain combines TRBV11-2 with TRBJ1-6, with D unclear. The CDR3 DNA reads as TGTGCCAGCAGCTTAGGGTTGGGAAGCGGGTCACCCCTCCACTTT. Its protein product is CASSLGLGSGSPLHF.